One and the same sample provided the 2 T cell receptor beta chains below, sequenced in a study of cytomegalovirus exposure and HLA in healthy donors. Generated by immunoSEQ multiplex PCR, the TCRdb table keeps only in-frame clones and is missing some. The data hold about 250,000 clones, with roughly nine tenths observed a single time. Input material: PBMCs. These TCRs come from a man aged 18 to 29 in good health and CMV-seropositive.

This clone was counted once. The chain links TRBV6-5 to TRBJ2-1; 9 bases agree with TRBD2. Trimming at V came to 8 bases and at J to 9 bases, leaving 8 bases not matched to a gene. Per germline, CDR1 MNHEY and CDR2 SVGAGI. This CDR3 has 13 residues. This CDR3 is CASRSGSGGEQFF. In nucleotides, the CDR3 is TGTGCCAGCCGTAGCGGGAGTGGTGGTGAGCAGTTCTTC.

V usage is TRBV5-1 and J usage is TRBJ1-1; TRBD1 matches 9 bases. V shed 3 bases, J shed 4 bases, and the junction held 7 bases outside the gene matches. CDR1 is SGHRS, CDR2 YFSETQ, per germline. The CDR3 contains 15 residues. Here the CDR3 reads CASSSTTGGVTEAFF. For the CDR3, the DNA is TGCGCCAGCAGCTCGACGACAGGGGGGGTCACTGAAGCTTTCTTT.